The clone carrying this T cell receptor (beta chain) was observed at least ten times. Its specificity is unknown. The CDR3 is cut off 3 residues early in the read; its end comes from the germline J gene. V shed 4 bases, J shed 4 bases, and the junction held 5 bases outside the gene matches. Germline V lookup: CDR1 SGHNT, CDR2 YYREEE (reference sequence). The CDR3 extends over 15 amino acids. This sample was taken from a study of T cell clonality in common variable immunodeficiency. General observations from the study: Reportedly, TCR beta sequences from common variable immunodeficiency showed fewer deletions and N-nucleotide insertions. CVID patient heterogeneity limited repertoire-clinical complication correlations. Compared with healthy controls, CVID subjects showed increased TCRbeta clonality, mostly in about a third.

Blood came from CVID subjects not ill and not taking immunomodulatory or immunosuppressive medication. Using immunoSEQ multiplex PCR, the repertoire was profiled, and TCRdb retains in-frame clones only, with some absent. This repertoire holds about 17,000 clones, and none appear only once. The TCR originated in a human donor with common variable immunodeficiency. V is TRBV5-4 and J is TRBJ2-3, with 11 nucleotides matching TRBD2. The sample taken for sequencing was peripheral blood mononuclear cells. Partial CDR3 DNA: TGTGCCAGCAGCCTAGCGGGAGGAGGCGCAGATACG. Translating it yields CASSLAGGGADT. The whole CDR3 sequence reads CASSLAGGGADTQYF.